These 27 T cell receptor beta chains share one sample of origin, sequenced in a study of Graves' ophthalmopathy and Graves' hyperthyroidism. Investigators amplified TCR beta CDR3 regions from RNA transcripts. In the first round, RT-PCR was carried out with HTBI primers, and a multiplex PCR formed the second round. TCRdb reprocessed the multiplex PCR reads via MiXCR and lists one record per CDR3 protein. Seen here are about 700,000 distinct CDR3 sequences, about 44% observed once, and the top ten hold roughly 46%. Material for sequencing was peripheral blood. Receptor source: an adult man with Graves' ophthalmopathy.

Points on this clonotype: This may arise from a read error, as a much more abundant clone is one base away. The rearrangement joins TRBV7-9 to TRBJ2-2; D perhaps matches TRBD1 (5 bases). Trimming removed 7 bases from V and 7 bases from J, with 10 bases in between. Germline CDR1 is SEHNR and CDR2 is FQNEAQ (reference sequence). The CDR3 length is 12 residues. This CDR3 is CASMPDSGELFF. As DNA, the CDR3 is TGTGCCAGCATGCCAGACAGCGGGGAGCTGTTTTTT.

This rearrangement joins TRBV9 to TRBJ2-2, with D unresolved. The CDR3 totals 12 residues. CDR1 is SGDLS and CDR2 is YYNGEE in the germline V gene. Trimming took off 1 base at V and 6 bases at J, with 4 bases between the two ends. CDR3 nucleotide sequence: TGTGCCAGCAGCGTAATCTCCGGGGAGCTGTTTTTT. This codes for CASSVISGELFF.

The J gene is TRBJ2-7, the V gene TRBV19; TRBD2 aligns across 7 bases. Germline V gene data show CDR1 as LNHDA and CDR2 as SQIVND (reference sequence). V lost 9 bases, J lost 5 bases, and 13 bases stayed unmatched. The CDR3 covers 14 residues. The CDR3 DNA reads TGTGCCAGCAGTTTAGCGGGTCCATTCAACGAGCAGTACTTC. Protein: CASSLAGPFNEQYF.

The V call is TRBV25-1, the J call TRBJ2-2, with TRBD1 matching 7 bases. Trimming took 5 bases from V and 6 from J; bases not matched to a gene: 6. This CDR3 region has 14 residues. The germline V gene has CDR1 MGHDK and CDR2 SYGVNS. The CDR3 loop is CASSTKTGAGELFF. The CDR3 DNA is TGTGCCAGCAGTACGAAAACAGGGGCCGGGGAGCTGTTTTTT.

This chain joins TRBV10-3 and TRBJ1-5, with TRBD1 matching 8 bases. V shed 0 bases and J 4 bases; nucleotides not matched to a gene: 2. Germline values: CDR1 ENHRY, CDR2 SYGVKD. This CDR3 region has 15 residues. The CDR3 region is CAISESGQANQPQHF. The CDR3 nucleotides read TGTGCCATCAGTGAGTCGGGACAGGCAAATCAGCCCCAGCATTTT.

J is TRBJ2-5 and V is TRBV10-3; 11 bases map to TRBD2. The CDR3 totals 15 residues. The V and J ends lost 10 bases and 5 bases, in that order; junction bases with no gene match: 12. Germline CDR1 and CDR2: ENHRY and SYGVKD. The DNA for the CDR3 is TGTGCCAGCAGGAAACTAGCGGGAGCCCAGGAGACCCAGTACTTC. Its protein product is CASRKLAGAQETQYF.

V and J are TRBV6-1 and TRBJ1-5; D unclear. The CDR3 loop spans 16 amino acids. From germline, CDR1 is MNHNS and CDR2 SASEGT. V was clipped by 6 bases and J by 0 bases, with 15 bases between them. The CDR3 region has the DNA TGTGCCAGCAGAGCATATAACAGAAATAGCAATCAGCCCCAGCATTTT. This sequence encodes CASRAYNRNSNQPQHF.

This clonotype has more than one count but fewer than ten. This chain links TRBV10-2 with TRBJ2-7, with D possibly matching TRBD2 (7 bases). Per germline, CDR1 WSHSY and CDR2 SAAADI. The ends were cut back, 3 bases at V and 2 bases at J, with 17 bases in the middle. The CDR3 is made up of 16 amino acids. The CDR3 region is CASSDRGATLTYEQYF. CDR3 sequence (DNA): TGCGCCAGCAGTGACCGGGGGGCCACTTTAACCTACGAGCAGTACTTC.

This clonotype was recorded at least ten times. This chain connects TRBV10-3 to TRBJ2-7; D is perhaps TRBD2 (5 bases). Germline V gives CDR1 ENHRY, CDR2 SYGVKD. The CDR3 spans 11 residues. Trimming removed 6 bases at V and 6 bases at J, with 9 bases between. CDR3 loop: CAIREAGEQYF. The DNA of the CDR3 is TGTGCCATCAGGGAGGCGGGCGAGCAGTACTTC.

DNA of the CDR3: TGTGCCAGCAGTGACGACCGAGAGAGGGAGCAGTACTTC. Its protein product is CASSDDREREQYF. The rearrangement links TRBV6-4 to TRBJ2-7; D unclear. With 2 bases removed from V and 7 bases from J, the gap between germline ends came to 12 bases. CDR3 length equals 13 residues. The germline CDR1 and CDR2 sequences are MRHNA and SNTAGT.

The table lists this clonotype with many counts. CDR3 sequence reads: CASSLNQGRFFEQYF. CDR3 DNA sequence: TGTGCCAGCAGCTTGAACCAGGGACGGTTCTTCGAGCAGTACTTC. V gene TRBV7-9 combines with J gene TRBJ2-7, with D possibly called TRBD1 or TRBD2 (5 bases each). CDR3 length: 15 amino acids. The germline V and J ends were trimmed by 3 bases and 6 bases, with 18 bases remaining between them. Looked up from germline, CDR1 is SEHNR and CDR2 is FQNEAQ (reference sequence).

The chain has TRBV7-9 and TRBJ2-7, with TRBD1 as a possible D gene (6 bases). V dropped 1 base and J dropped 2 bases, with 12 bases sitting between them. The CDR3 is 15 amino acids. CDR1 is SEHNR and CDR2 is FQNEAQ in the germline V gene (reference sequence). This CDR3 reads CASSLGQGYTYEQYF. CDR3 nucleotide sequence: TGTGCCAGCAGCTTAGGTCAGGGGTATACCTACGAGCAGTACTTC.

This sequence joins TRBV12-3 or TRBV12-4 and TRBJ1-2; D gene unclear. Trimming removed 3 bases at V and 2 bases at J, with 7 bases between. The CDR3 consists of 13 residues. The chain's CDR3 is CASSFQSNYGYTF. The CDR3 DNA sequence: TGTGCCAGCAGTTTTCAGTCGAACTATGGCTACACCTTC.

This clonotype turned up a few times. The rearrangement uses TRBV5-1 and TRBJ1-1; 8 bases fit TRBD1. The CDR3 is 14 amino acids. CDR1 and CDR2 (germline): SGHRS, YFSETQ. V lost 6 bases and J lost 1; bases outside the gene matches: 5. The chain's CDR3 is CASTSTGGNTEAFF. The DNA for the CDR3 is TGCGCCAGCACGAGTACAGGGGGGAACACTGAAGCTTTCTTT.

This clonotype was counted at least ten times. In nucleotides, the CDR3 is TGTGCCACCAGTGATCAGGACAGGGCAACCGGGGAGCTGTTTTTT. It is translated as CATSDQDRATGELFF. The gene calls are TRBV24-1 and TRBJ2-2; 8 positions agree with TRBD1. The CDR3 contains 15 residues. Germline CDR1 is KGHDR and CDR2 is SFDVKD. The junction had 4 bases not matched to a gene; V was cut back by 3 bases and J by 5 bases.

The rearrangement uses TRBV7-9 and TRBJ2-6; D may be TRBD1 (6 bases). Trimming pared 5 bases from V and 2 bases from J, leaving 22 bases between. Germline V lookup: CDR1 SEHNR, CDR2 FQNEAQ (reference sequence). CDR3 size: 19 residues. The CDR3 DNA follows: TGTGCCAGCAGCCAAGATCTGGCCAGGGGAGTCGCTGGGGCCAACGTCCTGACTTTC. It encodes CASSQDLARGVAGANVLTF.

The V and J genes are TRBV9 and TRBJ2-7; 9 nucleotides match TRBD1. The germline V gene has CDR1 SGDLS and CDR2 YYNGEE. This CDR3 contains 14 residues. The V gene end was trimmed by 7 bases and the J gene end by 5 bases; junction bases not matched to a gene: 10. CDR3: CASSQSGDRDEQYF. DNA of the CDR3: TGTGCCAGCTCACAGTCCGGGGACAGGGACGAGCAGTACTTC.

This clonotype came up a few times. At one end, the junction sequence differs from germline, possibly due to a read error. J is TRBJ1-1 and V is TRBV3-1; no reliable D call. The CDR3 contains 11 residues. In germline, CDR1 is LGHDT, CDR2 YNNKEL (reference sequence). In nucleotides, the CDR3 is TGTGCCAGCAGCCAAGTGCAGGCTTGGGGATTT. The encoded protein is CASSQVQAWGF.

Only a few counts were recorded for this clonotype. The rearrangement joins TRBV24-1 to TRBJ1-5; D may be TRBD1 (5 bases). Germline V gene sequence: CDR1 KGHDR, CDR2 SFDVKD. The CDR3 sequence is 15 residues long. Trimming left V 6 bases short and J 5 bases short, with 16 bases between. The CDR3: CATSLPFVRDQPQHF. As DNA, the CDR3 is TGTGCCACCAGTTTACCCTTTGTCAGGGATCAGCCCCAGCATTTT.

About this clonotype itself: A much larger clonotype is one base distant, so this may be a read error. The genes are TRBV4-2 and TRBJ2-7; D is possibly TRBD1 (6 bases). The CDR3 has 15 residues. Per germline, CDR1 LGHNA and CDR2 YNFKEQ. In DNA, the CDR3 is TGTGCCAACAGCCAAGATGAACAGACAGGCTACGAGCAGTACTTC. As protein: CANSQDEQTGYEQYF.

This clonotype was observed a handful of times. The genes are TRBV7-9 and TRBJ2-7; possibly TRBD2 for D (5 bases). This CDR3 region has 15 residues. With 5 bases removed from V and 3 bases from J, the gap between germline ends came to 17 bases. Germline-derived CDR1 and CDR2 are SEHNR and FQNEAQ (reference sequence). The CDR3 DNA is TGTGCCAGCAGCACCGAACTGGCAGGAGGCTACGAGCAGTACTTC. It yields the protein CASSTELAGGYEQYF.

V gene TRBV29-1 combines with J gene TRBJ2-7, with TRBD1 matching 11 bases. This CDR3 region has 15 residues. V lost 6 bases, J lost 2 bases, and 9 bases stayed unmatched. Germline V gives CDR1 SQVTM, CDR2 ANQGSEA. The chain's CDR3 is CSVTRGTGGPYEQYF. CDR3 bases: TGCAGCGTCACAAGAGGGACAGGGGGACCCTACGAGCAGTACTTC.

The sample holds a few counts of this clonotype. The chain links TRBV7-6 to TRBJ2-3; D gene ambiguous. CDR1 and CDR2 from the germline V gene are SGHVS and FNYEAQ. V shed 2 bases and J shed 5 bases, with 8 bases lying between them. The CDR3 extends over 13 amino acids. CDR3 nucleotides: TGTGCCAGCAGCTTACGGGCGGTAGATACGCAGTATTTT. It translates to CASSLRAVDTQYF.

J is TRBJ1-1 and V is TRBV10-3; 9 nucleotides line up with TRBD1. After removal of 11 bases from V and 0 bases from J, the junction contained 7 bases not matched to a gene. CDR3 length: 14 residues. Germline V gene data show CDR1 as ENHRY and CDR2 as SYGVKD. CDR3 sequence: CAFDRGVMNTEAFF. As DNA, the CDR3 is TGTGCCTTCGACAGGGGGGTTATGAACACTGAAGCTTTCTTT.

This clonotype was counted a few times. V gene TRBV20-1 combines with J gene TRBJ1-2; unclear D gene. V was clipped by 6 bases and J by 2 bases, with 13 bases between them. The CDR3 extends over 13 amino acids. The germline CDR1 and CDR2 sequences are DFQATT and SNEGSKA (reference sequence). The CDR3 region is CSARTDINYGYTF. The CDR3 nucleotides read TGCAGTGCCAGAACAGATATCAACTATGGCTACACCTTC.

V usage is TRBV11-2 and J usage is TRBJ1-6, with 7 nucleotides matching TRBD1. The CDR3 extends over 15 amino acids. V lost 6 bases to trimming and J lost 5 bases; unmatched junction nucleotides: 7. Per germline, CDR1 SGHAT and CDR2 FQNNGV. The CDR3: CASSVGGLNNSPLHF. The CDR3 DNA follows: TGTGCCAGCAGTGTAGGGGGCTTGAATAATTCACCCCTCCACTTT.

At least ten counts were recorded for this clonotype. The chain employs TRBV5-1 and TRBJ1-1, with D possibly matching TRBD1 (6 bases). The CDR3 length is 14 residues. V was pared by 3 bases and J by 2 bases, with 11 bases between. Germline CDR1 and CDR2: SGHRS and YFSETQ. This chain's CDR3 is CASSSTGINTEAFF. CDR3 bases: TGCGCCAGCAGCTCAACAGGGATCAACACTGAAGCTTTCTTT.